Listed below are T cell receptor beta chains from one sample, sequenced in a study of blood T cell repertoires in COVID-19. Using immunoSEQ multiplex PCR, the repertoire was profiled, and TCRdb retains in-frame clones only, with some absent. The data contain under 350,000 clones, about nine tenths of them seen just once; the ten biggest clones take up about 4.6%. The sample taken for sequencing was PBMCs or T cells enriched from blood (not recorded which). Receptor source: a man younger than 45 who had recovered from COVID-19. Both conserved end residues are part of each CDR3. D genes are given only for firm matches. Size tells how often a clone was seen (once, few, many) or the class of an expanded clone, and some rows leave it out.

once | TRBJ1-1 | TRBD1 | TRBV11-3 | CASSSRGGRTEAFF | TGTGCCAGCAGCTCCCGAGGGGGCAGAACTGAAGCTTTCTTT
NA | TRBJ2-1 | NA | TRBV10-2 | CASSDPGAPRNEQFF | TGCGCCAGCAGCGACCCAGGGGCCCCACGAAATGAGCAGTTCTTC
NA | TRBJ2-5 | TRBD2 | TRBV25-1 | CASSNTGTRGETQYF | TGTGCCAGCAGCAACACCGGGACTAGGGGGGAGACCCAGTACTTC
NA | TRBJ1-2 | TRBD1 | TRBV5-1 | CASSGGTGRTQNGYTF | TGCGCCAGCAGCGGTGGGACAGGCCGGACTCAGAATGGCTACACCTTC
NA | TRBJ1-5 | NA | TRBV7-9 | CASSFEGNQPQHF | TGTGCCAGCAGCTTTGAGGGAAATCAGCCCCAGCATTTT
NA | TRBJ2-2 | TRBD1 | TRBV7-9 | CASSKRQGSGELFF | TGTGCCAGCAGCAAGAGACAGGGGTCCGGGGAGCTGTTTTTT
NA | TRBJ2-3 | TRBD2 | TRBV5-1 | CASSAGLAGRTDTQYF | TGCGCCAGCAGCGCGGGACTAGCGGGACGCACAGATACGCAGTATTTT
NA | TRBJ1-1 | NA | TRBV28 | CASSLGGNTEAFF | TGTGCCAGCAGTTTGGGGGGGAACACTGAAGCTTTCTTT
NA | TRBJ1-2 | TRBD1 | TRBV4-1 | CASSQDGGTGIYGYTF | TGCGCCAGCAGCCAAGATGGAGGGACAGGAATTTATGGCTACACCTTC
NA | TRBJ2-1 | NA | TRBV11-3 | CASSPRMGAINEQFF | TGTGCCAGCAGCCCACGGATGGGGGCCATCAATGAGCAGTTCTTC
NA | TRBJ2-7 | NA | TRBV4-1 | CASSPGLTSDSHSYEQYF | TGCGCCAGCAGCCCCGGACTCACGTCGGATAGCCACTCCTACGAGCAGTACTTC
NA | TRBJ1-2 | NA | TRBV7-2 | CASSLDTVIYGYTF | TGTGCCAGCAGCTTAGATACAGTCATCTATGGCTACACCTTC
NA | TRBJ1-5 | TRBD1 | TRBV2 | CASKGQGAYSPQHF | TGTGCCAGCAAAGGACAGGGGGCTTATTCGCCCCAGCATTTT
once | TRBJ1-6 | NA | TRBV7-2 | CASSGREGSYNSPLHF | TGTGCCAGCAGCGGACGTGAGGGCTCCTATAATTCACCCCTCCACTTT
NA | TRBJ1-2 | NA | TRBV5-8 | CASRRLLRENNYGYTF | TGTGCCAGCCGCCGACTTTTACGGGAAAATAACTATGGCTACACCTTC
NA | TRBJ1-1 | TRBD1 | TRBV7-9 | CASSLDQGAGAFF | TGTGCCAGCAGCTTAGATCAGGGGGCTGGAGCTTTCTTT
once | TRBJ2-1 | NA | TRBV9 | CASSGTGNEQFF | TGTGCCAGCAGCGGCACAGGGAATGAGCAGTTCTTC